Following are 15 T cell receptor beta chains from one sample sequenced in a study of human CD8 memory T cell subsets. UMI-labeled 5' RACE was the method by which TCR beta libraries were made. From the 5' RACE reads, TCRdb lists one entry per CDR3 protein and no DNA. The table lists around 4,500 distinct CDR3 sequences. Sequenced material: CD8+ T cells from PBMCs. The origin of the receptors is a human donor in good health.

The chain couples TRBV29-1 to TRBJ2-1; with no DNA, the TCRdb D assignment of TRBD2 cannot be verified. The CDR3 sequence is 18 residues long. Germline V CDR1 and CDR2: SQVTM, ANQGSEA. This CDR3 reads CSVVSGFEGGNSYNEQFF.

This rearrangement joins TRBV12-3 or TRBV12-4 to TRBJ1-1; TCRdb returns TRBD1, unconfirmable since there is no DNA. This CDR3 region has 19 residues. The CDR3 reads CASSPDYLQGSLMNTEAFF.

V and J are TRBV6-4 and TRBJ2-3; TCRdb indicates TRBD2, and absent DNA this call remains unverified. The germline V gene encodes CDR1 MRHNA and CDR2 SNTAGT. The CDR3 consists of 14 residues. This CDR3 is CASSDGEAADTQYF.

The chain carries TRBV4-3 and TRBJ2-1; TCRdb designates TRBD1, a call that cannot be tested without DNA. Germline assignment: CDR1 LGHNA and CDR2 YSLEER. The CDR3 has 16 amino acids. CDR3 loop: CASSQDPGQGSDEQFF.

V is TRBV12-3 or TRBV12-4 and J is TRBJ2-1; the TCRdb call, TRBD1, lacks DNA for checking. The CDR3 extends over 20 amino acids. This CDR3 reads CASSSRTGGLSPSSYNEQFF.

In terms of frequency, this clonotype is medium-sized. V and J are TRBV4-2 and TRBJ1-4; TCRdb outputs TRBD1, but without DNA this stays unchecked. The V gene's germline CDR1 is LGHNA and CDR2 YNFKEQ. CDR3 length equals 16 residues. CDR3 residues: CASSQAGQGTPEKLFF.

CDR3 amino acids: CASSLLEVITDTQYF. The chain combines TRBV28 with TRBJ2-3; TCRdb calls TRBD2, which cannot be checked without DNA. Per the germline V gene, CDR1 is MDHEN and CDR2 is SYDVKM. The CDR3 contains 15 residues.

The chain combines TRBV6-4 with TRBJ2-1; the TRBD2 assignment by TCRdb is unverifiable without DNA. The CDR3 has 16 amino acids. Germline V gene sequence: CDR1 MRHNA, CDR2 SNTAGT. CDR3 sequence: CASSDSAAGSYNEQFF.

The chain recombines TRBV7-8 with TRBJ2-3. The germline V gene has CDR1 SGHVS and CDR2 FQNEAQ. The CDR3 runs 13 residues. CDR3 in amino acids: CASSLWKSDTQYF. Variable domain in full (rest from reference TRBV7-8 and TRBJ2-3): GAGVSQSPRYKVAKRGQDVALRCDPISGHVSLFWYQQALGQGPEFLTYFQNEAQLDKSGLPSDRFFAERPEGSVSTLKIQRTQQEDSAVYLCASSLWKSDTQYFGPGTRLTVL.

The rearrangement joins TRBV19 to TRBJ2-7; without DNA, the TCRdb call of TRBD1 cannot be checked. CDR3 size: 15 residues. Germline V gene lookup returns CDR1 LNHDA and CDR2 SQIVND (reference sequence). The CDR3 sequence is CASIPSRDVTYEQYF.

The chain recombines TRBV7-9 with TRBJ2-7; TCRdb outputs TRBD1, but without DNA this stays unchecked. Germline V gives CDR1 SEHNR, CDR2 FQNEAQ (reference sequence). CDR3 length: 14 residues. The CDR3 loop is CASTYIQGTYEQYF.

This clonotype is classed as medium-sized by frequency. V and J are TRBV6-4 and TRBJ2-1; no DNA is available, so the TRBD2 call from TCRdb remains unchecked. The CDR3 totals 15 residues. Germline-derived CDR1 and CDR2 are MRHNA and SNTAGT. CDR3 sequence: CASSDSTSGSNEQFF.

Considering frequency, this clonotype is medium-sized. The chain links TRBV6-4 to TRBJ2-1; TCRdb selects TRBD2, and the lack of DNA leaves this call unchecked. Germline V gene lookup returns CDR1 MRHNA and CDR2 SNTAGT. The CDR3 loop spans 14 amino acids. CDR3 residues: CASSERGENNEQFF.

Measured by frequency, this clonotype is large. The chain uses TRBV20-1 and TRBJ2-7; the TCRdb D gene call, TRBD1, has no DNA to confirm it. The CDR3 runs to 14 residues. The V gene's germline CDR1 is DFQATT and CDR2 SNEGSKA (reference sequence). The CDR3 reads CSASTPGEPYEQYF.

The V call is TRBV6-5, the J call TRBJ1-3. The CDR3 totals 17 residues. Germline values: CDR1 MNHEY, CDR2 SVGAGI. The CDR3 spells CASSYSPDRTSGNTIYF.